A selection of T cell receptor beta chains follows, all from one sample in a study of cytomegalovirus exposure and HLA in healthy donors. Sequencing was performed with immunoSEQ multiplex PCR; in TCRdb, only in-frame clones are kept and a portion is missing. The sample comprises over 150,000 clones, 70% to 85% of which are singletons, and roughly 3.7% rests with the top ten. Sequencing input: PBMCs. The receptors derive from a woman in her sixties or seventies in good health and CMV-seropositive. The CDR3 runs from the conserved cysteine through the conserved F or W. Each record gives: J gene, CDR3 length, V gene, CDR3 protein.

>TRBJ1-2|14|TRBV5-1
CASSPGTGVYGYTF
>TRBJ2-7|15|TRBV7-9
CASSLSGTGGHEQYF
>TRBJ2-7|12|TRBV9
CASSVATGEQYF
>TRBJ2-2|11|TRBV29-1
CSAYSTGELFF
>TRBJ2-7|14|TRBV6-5
CASSPRDTIYEQYF
>TRBJ2-2|16|TRBV4-2
CASSQEEGAGTGELFF
>TRBJ2-7|15|TRBV19
CASQQEAGVSYEQYF
>TRBJ2-7|14|TRBV18
CASSPSGGTYEQYF
>TRBJ1-1|13|TRBV5-1
CASSTQGGTEAFF
>TRBJ2-7|13|TRBV6-1
CASRPGQAYEQYF
>TRBJ2-5|16|TRBV6-1
CASSEGTGGIQETQYF
>TRBJ2-1|15|TRBV9
CASSVGVAGGYEQFF
>TRBJ2-7|17|TRBV28
CASSLPGGQRTIYEQYF
>TRBJ2-5|15|TRBV5-4
CASSQDSPLGKTQYF
>TRBJ2-5|15|TRBV4-2
CASSQPQGSQETQYF
>TRBJ1-3|13|TRBV5-6
CASSLARGNTIYF
>TRBJ2-2|19|TRBV4-2
CASSQGKSSGGLNTGELFF
>TRBJ2-7|13|TRBV25-1
CALGGPNTYEQYF
>TRBJ1-1|16|TRBV5-1
CASSLGGTGGQGEAFF
>TRBJ2-2|15|TRBV28
CATKTTRVPTGELFF